This passage covers 10 T cell receptor beta chains from one sample sequenced in a study of T cells after yellow fever vaccination. Each CDR3 protein is one row after TCRdb ran MiXCR on the 5' RACE reads. Among a few hundred thousand distinct CDR3 sequences, roughly 4.3% were seen once, and the ten largest hold approximately 20%. This sample comprised PBMCs, obtained 15 days after the yellow fever booster vaccination. The receptor set was obtained from a man younger than 30 who received the YFV17D yellow fever vaccine.

This clonotype has a handful of counts. The chain has TRBV10-3 and TRBJ2-1; the D is unclear. V lost 7 bases and J 0 bases, leaving 13 bases between the germline ends. This CDR3 is built from 15 residues. CDR1 and CDR2 (germline): ENHRY, SYGVKD. The CDR3 coding sequence is TGTGCCATCATGATGACCCGGAGCTCCTACAATGAGCAGTTCTTC. It translates to CAIMMTRSSYNEQFF.

This clonotype has a count of ten or more. The gene calls are TRBV12-3 or TRBV12-4 and TRBJ2-3; TRBD2 agrees at 9 bases. The CDR3 has 15 amino acids. V lost 7 bases to trimming and J lost 6 bases; unmatched junction nucleotides: 11. CDR3 sequence: CASNPLAGNMDTQYF. CDR3 in DNA: TGTGCCAGCAACCCTCTAGCGGGGAATATGGATACGCAGTATTTT.

This clonotype showed up just a few times. V gene TRBV12-3 or TRBV12-4 combines with J gene TRBJ2-2; 8 bases agree with TRBD2. This CDR3 is 16 amino acids long. V shed 3 bases, J shed 4 bases, and the junction held 7 bases outside the gene matches. The CDR3 loop reads CASSLGGLVSTGELFF. CDR3 DNA: TGTGCCAGCAGTTTGGGGGGACTAGTAAGCACCGGGGAGCTGTTTTTT.

In this sample, this clonotype turned up many times. This rearrangement joins TRBV9 to TRBJ2-7; the D gene could be TRBD1 or TRBD2 (5 bases each). V was trimmed by 0 bases and J by 6 bases, leaving 16 bases between them. From germline, CDR1 is SGDLS and CDR2 YYNGEE. CDR3 size: 15 residues. CDR3 sequence: CASSVEDSLGTEQYV. The DNA for the CDR3 is TGTGCCAGCAGCGTAGAAGACAGTTTGGGGACCGAGCAGTACGTC.

This clonotype has just a few counts. Here the CDR3 reads CATSGTGFMDSPLHF. The CDR3 nucleotides read TGTGCCACCTCCGGGACAGGGTTTATGGATTCACCCCTCCACTTT. The V gene is TRBV15, the J gene TRBJ1-6; TRBD1 aligns across 9 bases. CDR1 and CDR2 from the germline V gene are LNHNV and YYDKDF (reference sequence). The CDR3 covers 15 residues. The V segment lost 8 bases and the J segment 8 bases; nucleotides outside the gene matches: 10.

This clonotype was detected only a few times. The CDR3 nucleotides are TGCGCCAGCAGCCAATGGGTGGGGACTAACTATGGCTACACCTTC. Amino acid sequence: CASSQWVGTNYGYTF. The chain combines TRBV4-3 with TRBJ1-2; D gene unclear. CDR1 is LGHNA, CDR2 YSLEER, per germline. The CDR3 length is 15 residues. The V gene lost 2 bases and the J gene lost 0 bases, with 10 bases spanning the gap.

In its sample, this clonotype was seen many times. This sequence joins TRBV6-5 and TRBJ2-1; 7 bases fit TRBD2. The CDR3 has 14 amino acids. V lost 6 bases, J lost 10 bases, and 12 bases stayed unmatched. CDR1 and CDR2 (germline): MNHEY, SVGAGI. The CDR3 bases are TGTGCCAGCAGACCCGGGACTACTACGAAGGAGCAGTTCTTC. Its protein product is CASRPGTTTKEQFF.

This clonotype was recorded a few times. The chain uses TRBV2 and TRBJ2-5; D possibly corresponds to TRBD1 (6 bases). The CDR3 is 15 amino acids. Trimming left V 4 bases short and J 5 bases short, with 17 bases between. Germline CDR1 reads SNHLY; CDR2 reads FYNNEI. The CDR3 sequence: CASSALGQGLETQYF. Here the CDR3 DNA reads TGTGCCAGCAGTGCTCTAGGGCAGGGGTTGGAGACCCAGTACTTC.

Ten or more counts support this clonotype. This chain uses TRBV10-3 with TRBJ2-7; 7 positions agree with TRBD1. The CDR3 spans 14 residues. V shed 4 bases, J shed 3 bases, and the junction held 6 bases outside the gene matches. Per germline, CDR1 ENHRY and CDR2 SYGVKD. DNA of the CDR3: TGTGCCATCAGTGCATTAGGGACAGTCTACGAGCAGTACTTC. This gives the protein CAISALGTVYEQYF.

The rearrangement uses TRBV2 and TRBJ2-5, with D uncertain. The germline V gene encodes CDR1 SNHLY and CDR2 FYNNEI. The CDR3 is 13 amino acids. Trimming removed 6 bases from V and 1 base from J, with 9 bases in between. The CDR3 here is CASSGQRQETQYF. The CDR3, as DNA: TGTGCCAGCAGCGGTCAACGCCAAGAGACCCAGTACTTC. Using reference TRBV2 and TRBJ2-5 for the parts outside the CDR3, the full variable domain is EPEVTQTPSHQVTQMGQEVILRCVPISNHLYFYWYRQILGQKVEFLVSFYNNEISEKSEIFDDQFSVERPDGSNFTLKIRSTKLEDSAMYFCASSGQRQETQYFGPGTRLLVL.